This entry concerns a single TCR beta chain. Antigen specificity is unknown. Patients with autoimmune history or systemic immunosuppression were excluded. Germline lookup yields CDR1 MNHEY and CDR2 SVGAGI. Losses at the gene ends were 2 bases for V and 6 bases for J; bases not matched to a gene: 3. The CDR3 sequence is 13 residues long. This sample is part of a study of OX40 agonist ivuxolimab in advanced cancers. Study-wide findings and caveats: Not determined was the antigen specificity of the expanded peripheral T cells. Fewer expanded clones were found on average in CD4+ than in CD8+ T cells.

The repertoire was sequenced with immunoSEQ multiplex PCR; TCRdb's copy has only in-frame clones and lacks some. Here the sample spans around 15,000 clones, around 92% being singletons. The receptor was isolated from an adult with an advanced solid tumor such as melanoma, head and neck, liver or kidney cancer. The chain joins TRBV6-5 to TRBJ1-2; 7 nucleotides line up with TRBD1. Sequences were derived from CD4+ or CD8+ T cells sorted from blood, sampled in a trial of the OX40 agonist ivuxolimab. CDR3 region: CASSYQGGDGYTF. DNA of the CDR3: TGTGCCAGCAGTTACCAGGGGGGGGATGGCTACACCTTC.